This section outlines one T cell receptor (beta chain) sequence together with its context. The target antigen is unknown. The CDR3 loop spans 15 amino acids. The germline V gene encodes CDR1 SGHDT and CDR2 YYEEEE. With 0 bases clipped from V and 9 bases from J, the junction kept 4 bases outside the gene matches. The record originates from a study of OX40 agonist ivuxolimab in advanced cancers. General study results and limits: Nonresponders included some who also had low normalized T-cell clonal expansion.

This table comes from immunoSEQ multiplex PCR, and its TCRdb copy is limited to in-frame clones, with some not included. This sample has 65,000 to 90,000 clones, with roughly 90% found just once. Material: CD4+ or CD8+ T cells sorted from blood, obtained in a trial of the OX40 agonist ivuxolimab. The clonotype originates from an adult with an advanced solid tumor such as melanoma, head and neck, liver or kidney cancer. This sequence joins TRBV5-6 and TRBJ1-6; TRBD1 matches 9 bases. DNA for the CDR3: TGTGCCAGCAGCTTGGGACAGGGGGTTGTTTCACCCCTCCACTTT. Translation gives CASSLGQGVVSPLHF.